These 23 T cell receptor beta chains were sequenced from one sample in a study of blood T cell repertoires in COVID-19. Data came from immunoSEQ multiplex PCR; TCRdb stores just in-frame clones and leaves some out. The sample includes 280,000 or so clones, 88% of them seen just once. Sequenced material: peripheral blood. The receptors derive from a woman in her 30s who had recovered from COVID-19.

The DNA for the CDR3 is TGCGCCAGCAGCCTCCACGACAGGGGAACTGGAAACACCATATATTTT. Residues: CASSLHDRGTGNTIYF. The chain uses TRBV5-1 and TRBJ1-3, with TRBD1 matching 8 bases. Per the germline V gene, CDR1 is SGHRS and CDR2 is YFSETQ. Trimming cost V 4 bases and J 2 bases; bases outside gene matches: 8. The CDR3 totals 16 residues.

This chain's CDR3 is CASSFSSPGSGELFF. In nucleotides, the CDR3 is TGTGCCAGCAGCTTCTCGAGTCCGGGGTCCGGGGAGCTGTTTTTT. The rearrangement uses TRBV11-2 and TRBJ2-2; maybe TRBD2 (5 bases). The V end was cut by 3 bases, the J end by 6 bases, with 14 bases between. Germline lookup yields CDR1 SGHAT and CDR2 FQNNGV. This CDR3 contains 15 residues.

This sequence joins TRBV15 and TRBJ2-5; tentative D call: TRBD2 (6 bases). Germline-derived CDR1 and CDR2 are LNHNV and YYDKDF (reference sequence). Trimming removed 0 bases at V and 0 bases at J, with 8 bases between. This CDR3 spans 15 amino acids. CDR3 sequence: CATSRDAGNQETQYF. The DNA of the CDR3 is TGTGCCACCAGCAGAGATGCGGGGAACCAAGAGACCCAGTACTTC.

The CDR3 here is CASSSFSNQPQHF. Here the CDR3 DNA reads TGTGCCAGCAGTTCGTTCAGTAATCAGCCCCAGCATTTT. The V gene is TRBV6-5, the J gene TRBJ1-5, with D unresolved. The germline gives CDR1 MNHEY, CDR2 SVGAGI. CDR3 length equals 13 residues. Trimming cost V 4 bases and J 4 bases, with 8 bases left between them.

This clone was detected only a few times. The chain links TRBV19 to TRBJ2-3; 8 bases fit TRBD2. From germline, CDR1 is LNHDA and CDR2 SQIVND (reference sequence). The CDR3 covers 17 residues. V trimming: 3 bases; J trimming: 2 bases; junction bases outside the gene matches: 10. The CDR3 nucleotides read TGTGCCAGTAGTATTCGGGGGGGCCGATTCAACACAGATACGCAGTATTTT. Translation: CASSIRGGRFNTDTQYF.

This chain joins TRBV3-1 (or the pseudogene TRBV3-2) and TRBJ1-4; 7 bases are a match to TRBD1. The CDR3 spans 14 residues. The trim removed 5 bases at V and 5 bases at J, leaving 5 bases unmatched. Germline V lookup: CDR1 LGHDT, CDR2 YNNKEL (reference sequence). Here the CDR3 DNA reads TGTGCCAGCAGCGCCGGGACAGTAAATGAAAAACTGTTTTTT. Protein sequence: CASSAGTVNEKLFF.

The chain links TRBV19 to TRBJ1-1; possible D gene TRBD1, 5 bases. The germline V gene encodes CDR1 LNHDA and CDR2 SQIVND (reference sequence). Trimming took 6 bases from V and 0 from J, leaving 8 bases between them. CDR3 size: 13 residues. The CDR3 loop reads CASRGVVNTEAFF. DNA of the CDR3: TGTGCCAGTAGAGGGGTTGTGAACACTGAAGCTTTCTTT.

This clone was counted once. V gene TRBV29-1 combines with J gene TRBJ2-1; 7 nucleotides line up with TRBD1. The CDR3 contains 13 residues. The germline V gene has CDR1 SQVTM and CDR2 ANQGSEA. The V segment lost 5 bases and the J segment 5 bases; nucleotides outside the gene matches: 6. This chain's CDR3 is CSVFQGVNNEQFF. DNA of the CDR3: TGCAGCGTTTTCCAGGGGGTCAACAATGAGCAGTTCTTC.

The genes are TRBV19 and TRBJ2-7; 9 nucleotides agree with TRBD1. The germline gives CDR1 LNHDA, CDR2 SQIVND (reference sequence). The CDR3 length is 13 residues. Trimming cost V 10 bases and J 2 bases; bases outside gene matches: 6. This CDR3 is CATGGTGTYEQYF. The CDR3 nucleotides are TGTGCCACTGGGGGGACAGGGACCTACGAGCAGTACTTC.

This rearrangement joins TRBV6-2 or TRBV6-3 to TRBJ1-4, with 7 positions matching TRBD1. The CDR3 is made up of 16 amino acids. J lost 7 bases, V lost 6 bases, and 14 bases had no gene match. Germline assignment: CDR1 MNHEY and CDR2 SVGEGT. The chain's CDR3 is CASSLRAAGGSEKLFF. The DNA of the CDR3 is TGTGCCAGCAGCCTCCGCGCGGCAGGGGGGAGTGAAAAACTGTTTTTT.

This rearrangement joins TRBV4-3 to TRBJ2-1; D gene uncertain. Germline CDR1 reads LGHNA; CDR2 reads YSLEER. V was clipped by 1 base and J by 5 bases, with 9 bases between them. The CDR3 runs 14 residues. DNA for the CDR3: TGCGCCAGCAGCCAAGTTTCATCGGACAATGAGCAGTTCTTC. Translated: CASSQVSSDNEQFF.

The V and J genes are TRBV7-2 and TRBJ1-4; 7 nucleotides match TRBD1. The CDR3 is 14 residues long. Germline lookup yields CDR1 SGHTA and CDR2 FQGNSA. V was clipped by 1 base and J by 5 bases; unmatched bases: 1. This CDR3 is CASSLEQGNEKLFF. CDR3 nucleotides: TGTGCCAGCAGCTTAGAACAGGGGAATGAAAAACTGTTTTTT. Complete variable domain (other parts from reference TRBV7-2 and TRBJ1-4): GAGVSQSPSNKVTEKGKDVELRCDPISGHTALYWYRQSLGQGLEFLIYFQGNSAPDKSGLPSDRFSAERTGGSVSTLTIQRTQQEDSAVYLCASSLEQGNEKLFFGSGTQLSVL.

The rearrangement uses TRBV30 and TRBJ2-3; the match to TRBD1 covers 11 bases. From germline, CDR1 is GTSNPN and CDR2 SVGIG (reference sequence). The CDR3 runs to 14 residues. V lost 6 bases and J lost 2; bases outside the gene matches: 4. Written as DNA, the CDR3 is TGTGCCTGTGTTGGACAGGGGGCCACAGATACGCAGTATTTT. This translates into CACVGQGATDTQYF.

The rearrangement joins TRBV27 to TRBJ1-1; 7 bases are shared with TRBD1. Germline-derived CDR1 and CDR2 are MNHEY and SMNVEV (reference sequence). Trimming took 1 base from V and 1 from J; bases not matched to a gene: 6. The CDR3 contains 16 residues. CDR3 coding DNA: TGTGCCAGCAGTTTATTCAGACAGGGTGGGAACACTGAAGCTTTCTTT. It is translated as CASSLFRQGGNTEAFF.

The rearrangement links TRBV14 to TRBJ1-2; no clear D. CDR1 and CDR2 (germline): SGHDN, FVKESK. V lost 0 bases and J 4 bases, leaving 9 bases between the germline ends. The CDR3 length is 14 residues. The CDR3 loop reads CASSQDRGAYGYTF. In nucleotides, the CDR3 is TGTGCCAGCAGCCAAGATCGGGGAGCCTATGGCTACACCTTC.

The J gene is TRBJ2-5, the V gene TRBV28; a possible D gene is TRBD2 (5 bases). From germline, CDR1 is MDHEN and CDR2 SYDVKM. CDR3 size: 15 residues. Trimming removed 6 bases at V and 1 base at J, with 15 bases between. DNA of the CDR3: TGTGCCAGCAGGCCCTCGTTGAGGGCCCAAGAGACCCAGTACTTC. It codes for CASRPSLRAQETQYF. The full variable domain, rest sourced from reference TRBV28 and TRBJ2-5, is DVKVTQSSRYLVKRTGEKVFLECVQDMDHENMFWYRQDPGLGLRLIYFSYDVKMKEKGDIPEGYSVSREKKERFSLILESASTNQTSMYLCASRPSLRAQETQYFGPGTRLLVL.

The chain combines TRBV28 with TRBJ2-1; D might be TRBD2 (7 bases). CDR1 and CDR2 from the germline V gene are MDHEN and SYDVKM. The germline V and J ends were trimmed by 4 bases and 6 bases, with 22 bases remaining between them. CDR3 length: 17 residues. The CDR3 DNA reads TGTGCCAGCAGTTCCTCATTCGGGGGGCCCCTTTTCAATGAGCAGTTCTTC. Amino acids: CASSSSFGGPLFNEQFF.

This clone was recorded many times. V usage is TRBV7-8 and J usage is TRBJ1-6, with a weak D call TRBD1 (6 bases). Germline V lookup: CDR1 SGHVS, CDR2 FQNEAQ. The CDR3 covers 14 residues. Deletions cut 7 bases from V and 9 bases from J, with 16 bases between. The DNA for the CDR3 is TGTGCCAGCACCCAGGGGTCCATCGGTTCACCCCTCCACTTT. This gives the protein CASTQGSIGSPLHF. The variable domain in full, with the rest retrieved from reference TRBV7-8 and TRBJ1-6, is GAGVSQSPRYKVAKRGQDVALRCDPISGHVSLFWYQQALGQGPEFLTYFQNEAQLDKSGLPSDRFFAERPEGSVSTLKIQRTQQEDSAVYLCASTQGSIGSPLHFGNGTRLTVT.

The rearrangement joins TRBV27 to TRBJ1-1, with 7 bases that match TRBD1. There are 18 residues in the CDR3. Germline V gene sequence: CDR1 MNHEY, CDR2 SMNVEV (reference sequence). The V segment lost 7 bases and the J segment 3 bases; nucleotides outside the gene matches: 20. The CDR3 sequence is CASKVYGTANKGDTEAFF. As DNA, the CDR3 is TGTGCCAGCAAAGTTTACGGGACAGCCAATAAGGGGGACACTGAAGCTTTCTTT.

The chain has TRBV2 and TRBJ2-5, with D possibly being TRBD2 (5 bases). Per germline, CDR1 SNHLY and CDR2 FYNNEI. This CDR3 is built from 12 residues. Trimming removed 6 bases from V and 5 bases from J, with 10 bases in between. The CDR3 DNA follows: TGTGCCAGCAGCCTAGCTGTGGAGACCCAGTACTTC. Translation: CASSLAVETQYF.

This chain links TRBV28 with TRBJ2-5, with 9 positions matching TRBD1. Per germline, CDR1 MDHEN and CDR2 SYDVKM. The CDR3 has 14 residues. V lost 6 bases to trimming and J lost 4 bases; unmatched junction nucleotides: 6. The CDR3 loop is CASRPQGAGETQYF. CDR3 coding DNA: TGTGCCAGCAGGCCACAGGGGGCTGGAGAGACCCAGTACTTC.

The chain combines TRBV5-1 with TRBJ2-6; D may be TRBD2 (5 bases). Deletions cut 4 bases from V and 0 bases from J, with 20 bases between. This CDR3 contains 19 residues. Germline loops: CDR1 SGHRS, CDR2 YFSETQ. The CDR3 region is CASSLRGRSRGSGANVLTF. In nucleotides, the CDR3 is TGCGCCAGCAGCCTACGCGGAAGGAGTCGGGGCTCTGGGGCCAACGTCCTGACTTTC.

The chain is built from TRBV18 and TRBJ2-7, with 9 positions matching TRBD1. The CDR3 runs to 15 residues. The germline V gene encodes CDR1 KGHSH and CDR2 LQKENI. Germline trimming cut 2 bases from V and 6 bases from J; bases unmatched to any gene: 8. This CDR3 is CASSPVTGGAGEQYF. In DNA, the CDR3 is TGTGCCAGCTCACCAGTAACAGGGGGCGCGGGCGAGCAGTACTTC. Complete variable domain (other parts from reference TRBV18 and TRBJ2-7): NAGVMQNPRHLVRRRGQEARLRCSPMKGHSHVYWYRQLPEEGLKFMVYLQKENIIDESGMPKERFSAEFPKEGPSILRIQQVVRGDSAAYFCASSPVTGGAGEQYFGPGTRLTVT.